The 30 T cell receptor beta chains given below trace back to one sample, sequenced in a study of blood T cell repertoires in COVID-19. Produced via immunoSEQ multiplex PCR; TCRdb's table is partial and in-frame only. The table lists under 60,000 clones, under 90% of them singletons. The material sequenced was peripheral blood. These receptor sequences come from a man between 60 and 75 years old with acute or convalescent COVID-19.

The rearrangement joins TRBV5-1 to TRBJ2-7, with 9 positions matching TRBD2. The J segment lost 4 bases and the V segment lost 2 bases, leaving 7 bases of the junction unmatched. The CDR3 is 15 amino acids. Looked up from germline, CDR1 is SGHRS and CDR2 is YFSETQ. As DNA, the CDR3 is TGCGCCAGCAGCTTTTTTAGCGGGGGAACATACGAGCAGTACTTC. It yields the protein CASSFFSGGTYEQYF.

V usage is TRBV6-2 or TRBV6-3 and J usage is TRBJ2-5; D possibly corresponds to TRBD2 (6 bases). Germline V CDR1 and CDR2: MNHEY, SVGEGT. Trimming removed 0 bases at V and 3 bases at J, with 20 bases between. This CDR3 contains 18 residues. CDR3 in amino acids: CASSYSGGPRLFKETQYF. CDR3 nucleotide sequence: TGTGCCAGCAGTTACTCGGGGGGACCGCGGTTATTTAAAGAGACCCAGTACTTC.

CDR3 protein: CASSSHRGRSEAFF. The DNA of the CDR3 is TGTGCCAGCAGCTCCCACCGAGGGCGGAGTGAAGCTTTCTTT. The rearrangement uses TRBV14 and TRBJ1-1; D call uncertain. The CDR3 extends over 14 amino acids. CDR1 is SGHDN and CDR2 is FVKESK in the germline V gene. Trimming shortened V by 5 bases and J by 7 bases, and 17 bases separated the two germline ends. The whole variable domain, filled in from reference TRBV14 and TRBJ1-1, reads EAGVTQFPSHSVIEKGQTVTLRCDPISGHDNLYWYRRVMGKEIKFLLHFVKESKQDESGMPNNRFLAERTGGTYSTLKVQPAELEDSGVYFCASSSHRGRSEAFFGQGTRLTVV.

The chain couples TRBV7-2 to TRBJ1-2; TRBD1 matches 8 bases. The CDR3 is 13 amino acids. Looked up from germline, CDR1 is SGHTA and CDR2 is FQGNSA. V lost 5 bases and J lost 6; bases outside the gene matches: 5. CDR3: CASSRTGFNGYTF. The CDR3 DNA reads as TGTGCCAGCAGCCGGACAGGGTTTAATGGCTACACCTTC.

This sequence joins TRBV10-1 and TRBJ2-1; perhaps TRBD1 as D (5 bases). Trimming removed 3 bases from V and 6 bases from J, with 15 bases in between. This CDR3 spans 15 amino acids. Germline CDR1 and CDR2: WNHNN and SYGVQD (reference sequence). CDR3: CASSDTQGVGNEQFF. Here the CDR3 DNA reads TGCGCCAGCAGTGATACCCAGGGTGTGGGCAATGAGCAGTTCTTC.

This clone was observed once. The chain carries TRBV9 and TRBJ1-3; possibly TRBD1 for D (5 bases). Trimming stripped 5 bases from V and 0 bases from J, with 6 bases between. CDR3 length: 13 amino acids. Per germline, CDR1 SGDLS and CDR2 YYNGEE. This CDR3 reads CASSDSSGNTIYF. CDR3 nucleotides: TGTGCCAGCAGTGACAGCTCTGGAAACACCATATATTTT.

The chain carries TRBV30 and TRBJ2-5; TRBD2 matches 8 bases. Germline CDR1 GTSNPN, CDR2 SVGIG (reference sequence). CDR3 length equals 13 residues. After removal of 8 bases from V and 5 bases from J, the junction contained 10 bases not matched to a gene. The CDR3 region is CASSRGGSETQYF. The DNA of the CDR3 is TGTGCCAGTTCTCGGGGGGGATCTGAGACCCAGTACTTC.

This chain joins TRBV5-4 and TRBJ2-2; D perhaps matches TRBD1 (6 bases). Trimming left V 1 base short and J 3 bases short, with 7 bases between. CDR3 length: 14 amino acids. Germline V CDR1 and CDR2: SGHNT, YYREEE (reference sequence). The chain's CDR3 is CASSLNRDTGELFF. The CDR3 nucleotides read TGTGCCAGCAGCTTGAACAGGGACACCGGGGAGCTGTTTTTT.

The chain joins TRBV19 to TRBJ2-7; 9 positions match TRBD1. This CDR3 has 14 residues. Per the germline V gene, CDR1 is LNHDA and CDR2 is SQIVND (reference sequence). V was pared by 3 bases and J by 3 bases, with 3 bases of the junction left unmatched. In DNA form, the CDR3 reads TGTGCCAGTAGTATGCGGGACAGGGTCTACGAGCAGTACTTC. Protein sequence: CASSMRDRVYEQYF.

The J gene is TRBJ2-5, the V gene TRBV6-6, with TRBD2 as a possible D gene (6 bases). The ends were cut back, 3 bases at V and 2 bases at J, with 16 bases in the middle. The CDR3 is 16 residues long. Germline lookup yields CDR1 MNHNY and CDR2 SVGAGI (reference sequence). CDR3 protein: CASSYGGGARQETQYF. As DNA, the CDR3 is TGTGCCAGCAGTTATGGGGGAGGAGCCCGACAAGAGACCCAGTACTTC.

V usage is TRBV24-1 and J usage is TRBJ2-3; weak D call: TRBD1 (5 bases). This CDR3 region has 17 residues. V was clipped by 3 bases and J by 0 bases, with 15 bases between them. CDR1 and CDR2 (germline): KGHDR, SFDVKD. The chain's CDR3 is CATSDPRTPISTDTQYF. The CDR3, as DNA: TGTGCCACCAGTGATCCCCGGACACCTATTAGCACAGATACGCAGTATTTT.

This clone was recorded a few times. The chain couples TRBV6-5 to TRBJ1-1; TRBD1 aligns across 7 bases. V shed 6 bases and J 0 bases; nucleotides not matched to a gene: 7. This CDR3 has 15 residues. Germline CDR1 reads MNHEY; CDR2 reads SVGAGI. The CDR3 DNA is TGTGCCAGCAGGACAACGACAGGGTTGAACACTGAAGCTTTCTTT. The encoded protein is CASRTTTGLNTEAFF.

V and J are TRBV2 and TRBJ1-3, with 11 bases aligning to TRBD1. J lost 2 bases, V lost 6 bases, and 6 bases had no gene match. CDR3 size: 16 residues. Germline V gene lookup returns CDR1 SNHLY and CDR2 FYNNEI. The CDR3 sequence is CASSDGTGGAGNTIYF. The CDR3 DNA is TGTGCCAGCAGCGACGGGACAGGGGGTGCTGGAAACACCATATATTTT. Drawing the rest from reference TRBV2 and TRBJ1-3, the complete variable domain is EPEVTQTPSHQVTQMGQEVILRCVPISNHLYFYWYRQILGQKVEFLVSFYNNEISEKSEIFDDQFSVERPDGSNFTLKIRSTKLEDSAMYFCASSDGTGGAGNTIYFGEGSWLTVV.

The CDR3 sequence is CASSPRQGLSNQPQHF. For the CDR3, the DNA is TGTGCCAGTAGTCCCAGACAGGGCTTAAGCAATCAGCCCCAGCATTTT. The rearrangement uses TRBV19 and TRBJ1-5; TRBD1 matches at 7 bases. CDR1 and CDR2 (germline): LNHDA, SQIVND (reference sequence). The ends lost 5 bases at V and 1 base at J; junction bases unmatched: 8. This CDR3 region has 16 residues.

The V and J genes are TRBV3-1 (or the pseudogene TRBV3-2) and TRBJ2-1, with TRBD1 as a possible D gene (5 bases). The V gene lost 0 bases and the J gene lost 9 bases, with 9 bases spanning the gap. Germline CDR1 and CDR2: LGHDT and YNNKEL (reference sequence). CDR3 length: 13 residues. The CDR3 DNA is TGTGCCAGCAGCCAAGATAGGGGTGGTGAGCAGTTCTTC. Amino acid sequence: CASSQDRGGEQFF.

This clone was seen once. The J gene is TRBJ1-1, the V gene TRBV10-3; 8 bases match TRBD1. V shed 11 bases and J 0 bases; nucleotides not matched to a gene: 8. The germline gives CDR1 ENHRY, CDR2 SYGVKD. This CDR3 contains 14 residues. This CDR3 is CAVRGTGLNTEAFF. CDR3 in DNA: TGTGCCGTCCGAGGGACAGGTTTGAACACTGAAGCTTTCTTT.

The V and J genes are TRBV18 and TRBJ1-1; D is undetermined. CDR1 is KGHSH and CDR2 is LQKENI in the germline V gene. V gave up 3 bases and J gave up 4 bases, with 9 bases separating them. This CDR3 comprises 13 residues. CDR3 nucleotides: TGTGCCAGCTCACCGATGGGCGTCACTGAAGCTTTCTTT. Its translation is CASSPMGVTEAFF.

The chain links TRBV7-2 to TRBJ2-5; D gene unclear. The CDR3 runs to 13 residues. Per germline, CDR1 SGHTA and CDR2 FQGNSA. V lost 1 base, J lost 5 bases, and 8 bases lay in between. The CDR3 DNA reads as TGTGCCAGCAGCTTAGAGCTCGATGAGACCCAGTACTTC. This encodes CASSLELDETQYF.

The rearrangement joins TRBV5-1 to TRBJ2-7; 11 bases are a match to TRBD2. With 4 bases clipped from V and 2 bases from J, the junction kept 5 bases outside the gene matches. The V gene's germline CDR1 is SGHRS and CDR2 YFSETQ. This CDR3 comprises 15 residues. The CDR3 loop is CASSVGLAVTYEQYF. DNA of the CDR3: TGCGCCAGCAGCGTGGGACTAGCGGTAACCTACGAGCAGTACTTC. The whole variable domain, remainder taken from reference TRBV5-1 and TRBJ2-7, is KAGVTQTPRYLIKTRGQQVTLSCSPISGHRSVSWYQQTPGQGLQFLFEYFSETQRNKGNFPGRFSGRQFSNSRSEMNVSTLELGDSALYLCASSVGLAVTYEQYFGPGTRLTVT.

The CDR3 sequence is CASSSPPGEAFF. CDR3 coding DNA: TGTGCCAGCAGCTCCCCCCCGGGTGAAGCTTTCTTT. The chain joins TRBV7-3 to TRBJ1-1, with D hard to call. This CDR3 has 12 amino acids. V lost 4 bases, J lost 7 bases, and 10 bases lay in between. Germline CDR1 is SGHTA and CDR2 is FQGTGA.

The chain combines TRBV14 with TRBJ1-5, with D unclear. V lost 1 base to trimming and J lost 10 bases, with 8 bases between them. Germline loops: CDR1 SGHDN, CDR2 FVKESK. This CDR3 has 12 amino acids. The CDR3: CASSQVRGPQHF. The CDR3 DNA follows: TGTGCCAGCAGCCAAGTCCGGGGTCCCCAGCATTTT.

This chain uses TRBV7-3 with TRBJ2-2, with D unresolved. CDR1 is SGHTA, CDR2 FQGTGA, per germline. The CDR3 has 16 amino acids. Trimming pared 5 bases from V and 2 bases from J, leaving 15 bases between. CDR3 nucleotides: TGTGCCAGCAGCCTAAGCCGGGTCTTAAACACCGGGGAGCTGTTTTTT. This codes for CASSLSRVLNTGELFF.

This clone has just one count. The V and J genes are TRBV5-6 and TRBJ2-5; TRBD2 matches at 7 bases. CDR3 length: 14 residues. Germline-derived CDR1 and CDR2 are SGHDT and YYEEEE. The J segment lost 0 bases and the V segment lost 2 bases, leaving 1 base of the junction unmatched. The CDR3, as DNA: TGTGCCAGCAGCTTCGGGGGGTACCAAGAGACCCAGTACTTC. Encoded protein: CASSFGGYQETQYF.

The chain couples TRBV15 to TRBJ2-1; 12 bases map to TRBD2. Germline CDR1 is LNHNV and CDR2 is YYDKDF (reference sequence). Trimming at V came to 5 bases and at J to 6 bases, leaving 5 bases not matched to a gene. CDR3 size: 15 residues. CDR3 region: CATSSWTSGVNEQFF. The DNA of the CDR3 is TGTGCCACCAGCTCTTGGACTAGCGGGGTCAATGAGCAGTTCTTC.

V and J are TRBV5-5 and TRBJ1-1, with D maybe TRBD1 (6 bases). The length of the CDR3 is 14 residues. In germline, CDR1 is SGHKS, CDR2 YYEKEE (reference sequence). V lost 0 bases and J lost 1, with 7 bases in between. CDR3 in DNA: TGTGCCAGCAGCTTGGGCAGGGGGAACACTGAAGCTTTCTTT. Translated: CASSLGRGNTEAFF.

The CDR3 DNA reads TGTGCCAGCAGCCGGCGGGACACTAATGAAAAACTGTTTTTT. It translates to CASSRRDTNEKLFF. This chain uses TRBV7-8 with TRBJ1-4; D perhaps matches TRBD1 (5 bases). Looked up from germline, CDR1 is SGHVS and CDR2 is FQNEAQ. V was clipped by 5 bases and J by 2 bases, with 9 bases between them. The CDR3 has 14 residues.

In this sample, this clone turned up a few times. CDR3 sequence: CASSLTPDSEQYF. The CDR3 coding sequence is TGTGCCAGCAGCTTAACCCCGGACAGCGAGCAGTACTTC. This chain connects TRBV7-3 to TRBJ2-7; perhaps TRBD1 as D (6 bases). The V gene's germline CDR1 is SGHTA and CDR2 FQGTGA. V shed 0 bases and J shed 6 bases, with 9 bases lying between them. The CDR3 contains 13 residues.

This chain links TRBV7-3 with TRBJ2-1; 7 bases are shared with TRBD2. CDR1 is SGHTA, CDR2 FQGTGA, per germline. With 6 bases clipped from V and 9 bases from J, the junction kept 2 bases outside the gene matches. CDR3 length: 11 amino acids. The CDR3 is CASSTGGEQFF. For the CDR3, the DNA is TGTGCCAGCAGTACGGGGGGTGAGCAGTTCTTC.

The chain combines TRBV28 with TRBJ2-2; D perhaps matches TRBD1 (5 bases). V dropped 8 bases and J dropped 0 bases, with 13 bases sitting between them. Per the germline V gene, CDR1 is MDHEN and CDR2 is SYDVKM. The CDR3 covers 15 residues. The CDR3 is CASVLAGTNTGELFF. The CDR3 DNA is TGTGCCAGCGTCCTGGCAGGGACGAACACCGGGGAGCTGTTTTTT.

This chain links TRBV6-1 with TRBJ1-4; possibly TRBD1 for D (5 bases). The V and J ends lost 2 bases and 4 bases respectively, with 11 bases between them. The CDR3 spans 15 residues. Germline CDR1 is MNHNS and CDR2 is SASEGT. The CDR3 is CASSETGGFNEKLFF. The CDR3 DNA follows: TGTGCCAGCAGTGAAACCGGGGGGTTTAATGAAAAACTGTTTTTT.